Below, 26 T cell receptor beta chains from the same sample are listed, as sequenced in a study of OX40 agonist ivuxolimab in advanced cancers. TCRdb's copy holds only in-frame clones and misses some; the assay was immunoSEQ multiplex PCR. This table holds 25,000 to 35,000 clones, over 75% found once. Sequences were derived from CD4+ or CD8+ T cells sorted from blood, sampled in a trial of the OX40 agonist ivuxolimab. The source of these receptors is an adult with an advanced solid tumor such as melanoma, head and neck, liver or kidney cancer.

This chain joins TRBV28 and TRBJ1-4; no clear D gene. This CDR3 is built from 17 residues. The germline gives CDR1 MDHEN, CDR2 SYDVKM. Trimming took 7 bases from V and 0 from J, leaving 18 bases between them. The DNA for the CDR3 is TGTGCCAGCAACGGAGACACGTTAGATGCAACTAATGAAAAACTGTTTTTT. This gives the protein CASNGDTLDATNEKLFF.

The V and J genes are TRBV27 and TRBJ1-1; no clear D. CDR1 is MNHEY, CDR2 SMNVEV, per germline (reference sequence). V lost 5 bases, J lost 3 bases, and 10 bases lay in between. The CDR3 contains 13 residues. DNA of the CDR3: TGTGCCAGCAGTCCTCCCGGCCACACTGAAGCTTTCTTT. It is translated as CASSPPGHTEAFF.

This rearrangement joins TRBV21-1 to TRBJ1-1; TRBD1, the table's D call, was not compared with the DNA. TRBV21-1 is flagged as a pseudogene. CDR3 length: 14 amino acids. The CDR3 sequence is CASSTDRFRTEAFF. CDR3 bases: TGTGCCAGCAGCACGGACAGGTTCCGGACTGAAGCTTTCTTT.

In its sample, this clone was seen many times. CDR3 sequence (DNA): TGTGCCAGCAGCTACGGGGACAGTCGTTTCTATGGCTACACCTTC. Translating gives CASSYGDSRFYGYTF. The chain has TRBV6-5 and TRBJ1-2, with 7 bases lining up with TRBD1. Trimming took 6 bases from V and 4 from J; bases not matched to a gene: 11. Germline CDR1 reads MNHEY; CDR2 reads SVGAGI. The CDR3 runs to 15 residues.

V usage is TRBV7-6 and J usage is TRBJ1-2; no firm D call. Germline values: CDR1 SGHVS, CDR2 FNYEAQ. The CDR3 has 15 residues. The V and J ends lost 10 bases and 3 bases respectively, with 21 bases between them. The CDR3 region is CATYSHSGRHYGYTF. CDR3 coding DNA: TGTGCCACCTACTCACACTCGGGGAGGCACTATGGCTACACCTTC.

The chain employs TRBV10-2 and TRBJ1-5; D might be TRBD1 (5 bases). Germline values: CDR1 WSHSY, CDR2 SAAADI. Trimming removed 4 bases at V and 0 bases at J, with 10 bases between. CDR3 length: 15 amino acids. The CDR3 bases are TGCGCCAGCAGTGTCGAGGGGTATAGCAATCAGCCCCAGCATTTT. Encoded protein: CASSVEGYSNQPQHF.

DNA for the CDR3: TGTGCCAGCAGCTTAGGCGGTCAGCCCCAGCATTTT. This sequence encodes CASSLGGQPQHF. The chain uses TRBV7-9 and TRBJ1-5; D not certain. The germline CDR1 and CDR2 sequences are SEHNR and FQNEAQ (reference sequence). The V and J ends lost 1 base and 6 bases respectively, with 4 bases between them. The CDR3 covers 12 residues. Filled out from reference TRBV7-9 and TRBJ1-5, the complete variable domain reads DTGVSQNPRHKITKRGQNVTFRCDPISEHNRLYWYRQTLGQGPEFLTYFQNEAQLEKSRLLSDRFSAERPKGSFSTLEIQRTEQGDSAMYLCASSLGGQPQHFGDGTRLSIL.

This clone was counted a few times. This rearrangement joins TRBV10-2 to TRBJ1-4; D is uncertain. Per germline, CDR1 WSHSY and CDR2 SAAADI. The CDR3 is made up of 17 amino acids. V was pared by 4 bases and J by 1 base, with 16 bases between. The chain's CDR3 is CASSANRVVRTNEKLFF. Written as DNA, the CDR3 is TGCGCCAGCAGTGCGAATCGGGTTGTCCGAACTAATGAAAAACTGTTTTTT.

The chain couples TRBV7-3 to TRBJ2-2; D perhaps matches TRBD2 (5 bases). Trimming cost V 3 bases and J 7 bases, with 6 bases left between them. CDR3 length: 12 residues. In germline, CDR1 is SGHTA, CDR2 FQGTGA. CDR3 sequence reads: CASSFSGGELFF. DNA of the CDR3: TGTGCCAGCAGCTTCAGCGGCGGGGAGCTGTTTTTT.

This clone was seen only once. The V and J genes are TRBV2 and TRBJ2-3; TRBD2 is a possible D gene (7 bases). Germline CDR1 reads SNHLY; CDR2 reads FYNNEI. This CDR3 is built from 12 residues. Trimming removed 8 bases at V and 4 bases at J, with 10 bases between. The CDR3 protein is CASPGGPDTQYF. The CDR3 DNA reads as TGTGCCAGCCCGGGGGGCCCAGATACGCAGTATTTT.

The V call is TRBV4-3, the J call TRBJ1-5; D is uncertain. V shed 1 base and J shed 5 bases, with 21 bases lying between them. The CDR3 runs 18 residues. CDR1 is LGHNA and CDR2 is YSLEER in the germline V gene. The CDR3 here is CASSQGPGGGKKDQPQHF. The CDR3, as DNA: TGCGCCAGCAGCCAAGGGCCGGGAGGTGGAAAAAAAGATCAGCCCCAGCATTTT.

This clone was detected only once. This rearrangement joins TRBV29-1 to TRBJ1-2; perhaps TRBD1 as D (5 bases). Looked up from germline, CDR1 is SQVTM and CDR2 is ANQGSEA. The V end lost 7 bases, the J end lost 8 bases, and 26 bases lay between the germline ends. The CDR3 totals 15 residues. CDR3 amino acids: CSGSGGSSPSGGYTF. CDR3 coding DNA: TGCAGCGGCTCAGGAGGTTCATCCCCCTCAGGGGGCTACACCTTC.

The rearrangement uses TRBV27 and TRBJ1-5, with 7 bases lining up with TRBD1. The germline gives CDR1 MNHEY, CDR2 SMNVEV (reference sequence). Trimming cost V 5 bases and J 4 bases; bases outside gene matches: 11. The CDR3 extends over 16 amino acids. The CDR3 loop reads CASSPVPGQPNQPQHF. The CDR3 DNA follows: TGTGCCAGCAGTCCCGTACCGGGACAGCCTAATCAGCCCCAGCATTTT.

The J gene is TRBJ1-5, the V gene TRBV28; 8 bases fit TRBD1. The CDR3 has 13 amino acids. V was pared by 10 bases and J by 2 bases, with 4 bases of the junction left unmatched. CDR1 MDHEN and CDR2 SYDVKM come from the germline V gene. CDR3 amino acids: CAIQTGGNQPQHF. The CDR3 nucleotides are TGTGCCATACAGACAGGGGGCAATCAGCCCCAGCATTTT.

The chain joins TRBV4-1 to TRBJ2-2, with D tentatively TRBD2 (6 bases). The CDR3 spans 16 residues. Germline CDR1 reads MGHRA; CDR2 reads YSYEKL. The ends were cut back, 3 bases at V and 2 bases at J, with 13 bases in the middle. The CDR3 here is CASSHVGSGNTGELFF. The CDR3 DNA reads TGCGCCAGCAGCCACGTAGGTAGCGGAAACACCGGGGAGCTGTTTTTT.

The chain recombines TRBV6-1 with TRBJ2-7; the D gene is possibly TRBD2 (5 bases). Germline V gene lookup returns CDR1 MNHNS and CDR2 SASEGT. The CDR3 has 14 amino acids. V was pared by 5 bases and J by 2 bases, with 13 bases between. CDR3 loop: CASSPRDPTYEQYF. The CDR3 coding sequence is TGTGCCAGCAGTCCCCGGGATCCCACCTACGAGCAGTACTTC.

This chain uses TRBV30 with TRBJ2-7, with D uncertain. Trimming removed 1 base at V and 2 bases at J, with 9 bases between. Germline values: CDR1 GTSNPN, CDR2 SVGIG (reference sequence). CDR3 length: 13 amino acids. CDR3 sequence: CAWSEPVPYEQYF. CDR3 coding DNA: TGTGCCTGGAGTGAGCCTGTTCCCTACGAGCAGTACTTC.

This chain connects TRBV6-1 to TRBJ2-3, with D perhaps matching TRBD2 (6 bases). From germline, CDR1 is MNHNS and CDR2 SASEGT. This CDR3 spans 15 amino acids. V was clipped by 10 bases and J by 0 bases, with 17 bases between them. The CDR3 here is CATAGWGVSTDTQYF. The CDR3 DNA follows: TGTGCCACTGCGGGGTGGGGAGTTAGCACAGATACGCAGTATTTT.

The rearrangement links TRBV15 to TRBJ2-1, with D maybe TRBD2 (5 bases). Trimming stripped 5 bases from V and 5 bases from J, with 16 bases between. This CDR3 spans 15 amino acids. Germline CDR1 and CDR2: LNHNV and YYDKDF (reference sequence). The CDR3 sequence is CATSEERSINNEQFF. The CDR3 DNA is TGTGCCACCAGCGAGGAGCGGTCTATCAACAATGAGCAGTTCTTC. The full variable domain, completed using reference TRBV15 and TRBJ2-1, is DAMVIQNPRYQVTQFGKPVTLSCSQTLNHNVMYWYQQKSSQAPKLLFHYYDKDFNNEADTPDNFQSRRPNTSFCFLDIRSPGLGDTAMYLCATSEERSINNEQFFGPGTRLTVL.

This chain connects TRBV6-6 to TRBJ1-2, with D perhaps matching TRBD1 (6 bases). Germline lookup yields CDR1 MNHNY and CDR2 SVGAGI (reference sequence). The CDR3 sequence is 15 residues long. Trimming left V 6 bases short and J 4 bases short, with 18 bases between. The CDR3 DNA reads as TGTGCCAGCAGGGGCCGGGACACCAACCCCTATGGCTACACCTTC. It yields the protein CASRGRDTNPYGYTF.

This chain's CDR3 is CASSWPGAANYGYTF. The CDR3 bases are TGTGCCAGCAGCTGGCCAGGGGCAGCTAACTATGGCTACACCTTC. This chain connects TRBV7-2 to TRBJ1-2; D may be TRBD1 (6 bases). This CDR3 comprises 15 residues. V was clipped by 4 bases and J by 0 bases, with 12 bases between them. Germline CDR1 reads SGHTA; CDR2 reads FQGNSA.

This clone was recorded at least ten times. The chain is built from TRBV7-9 and TRBJ1-4; unclear D gene. V lost 4 bases, J lost 0 bases, and 12 bases lay in between. The CDR3 has 16 amino acids. Germline V gene lookup returns CDR1 SEHNR and CDR2 FQNEAQ (reference sequence). CDR3 in amino acids: CASSSNSAATNEKLFF. The DNA for the CDR3 is TGTGCCAGCAGCTCGAACTCAGCGGCAACTAATGAAAAACTGTTTTTT.

The rearrangement uses TRBV6-5 and TRBJ2-7; D not certain. V dropped 2 bases and J dropped 3 bases, with 14 bases sitting between them. The CDR3 totals 15 residues. Germline-derived CDR1 and CDR2 are MNHEY and SVGAGI. CDR3 in DNA: TGTGCCAGCAGTTACACCCGACGGGCCGACTACGAGCAGTACTTC. The encoded protein is CASSYTRRADYEQYF.

The chain employs TRBV29-1 and TRBJ2-3; 13 bases fit TRBD2. Trimming removed 1 base from V and 0 bases from J; junction bases left unmatched: 4. Germline CDR1 SQVTM, CDR2 ANQGSEA. The CDR3 has 17 amino acids. CDR3 region: CSVEGTSGGSSTDTQYF. The CDR3 coding sequence is TGCAGCGTTGAAGGGACTAGCGGGGGATCTAGCACAGATACGCAGTATTTT.

The chain uses TRBV21-1 and TRBJ1-2; the table's D call, TRBD1, has no DNA check behind it. TRBV21-1 is a pseudogene. The CDR3 has 13 residues. CDR3 residues: CASIPGHSYGYTF. CDR3 sequence (DNA): TGTGCCAGCATCCCGGGACACTCCTATGGCTACACCTTC.

This chain uses TRBV27 with TRBJ1-1, with no clear D. V dropped 6 bases and J dropped 1 base, with 12 bases sitting between them. CDR1 is MNHEY, CDR2 SMNVEV, per germline (reference sequence). The CDR3 totals 14 residues. This chain's CDR3 is CASSLLGRNTEAFF. The CDR3 DNA reads as TGTGCCAGCAGCCTGCTTGGGAGGAACACTGAAGCTTTCTTT.